The present T cell receptor beta chain was sequenced within a study of shared clonotypes between healthy human individuals. Remarks on this clone: With only one base between it and a far larger clone, this is likely a read error. Other nucleotide sequences from this sample produce the same CDR3.

The CDR3 length is 12 residues. Germline V gene data show CDR1 as SQVTM and CDR2 as ANQGSEA. V lost 3 bases, J lost 8 bases, and 10 bases lay in between. Using immunoSEQ multiplex PCR, the repertoire was profiled, and TCRdb retains in-frame clones only, with some absent. The repertoire has over a million clones, about 84% of them found once; the top ten carry 0.55% to 0.7%. It was into CD45RA+ naive and CD45RA-negative memory subsets that the CD4+ cells were split. The source of this sequence is a man in his late teens or twenties in good health. Some clones in this sample may be carry-over from other donors' samples. This chain uses TRBV29-1 with TRBJ1-4; D is unclear. Sequencing was done on a sample of memory CD4+ T cells from PBMCs. Subset meaning: CD45RA-negative fraction. CDR3 sequence: CSVESGNEKLFF. As DNA, the CDR3 is TGCAGCGTTGAGTCGGGGAACGAAAAACTGTTTTTT. Variable domain in full (rest from reference TRBV29-1 and TRBJ1-4): SAVISQKPSRDICQRGTSLTIQCQVDSQVTMMFWYRQQPGQSLTLIATANQGSEATYESGFVIDKFPISRPNLTFSTLTVSNMSPEDSSIYLCSVESGNEKLFFGSGTQLSVL.